A selection of T cell receptor beta chains follows, all from one sample in a study of blood T cell repertoires in COVID-19. Clones were read by immunoSEQ multiplex PCR, and TCRdb kept only the in-frame ones, dropping some. Of roughly 250,000 clones listed, more than 85% are singletons. Material for sequencing was peripheral blood. The source of these receptors is a man aged 25 to 40 with acute or convalescent COVID-19. Both conserved end residues are part of each CDR3. A D gene is named only where the DNA matches it firmly. Not all rows give a size; the values are once, few, many and, for expanded clones, a class.

clone_size j_call v_call d_call cdr3_aa cdr3_nt
. TRBJ2-7 TRBV30 . CAWTQNRVRYEQYF TGTGCCTGGACGCAGAACAGGGTTAGATACGAGCAGTACTTC
. TRBJ1-2 TRBV7-9 TRBD1 CASRTGGESNYGYTF TGTGCCAGCAGGACAGGGGGAGAGTCTAACTATGGCTACACCTTC
. TRBJ2-2 TRBV14 . CASSQVRNTGELFF TGTGCCAGCAGCCAAGTTCGTAACACCGGGGAGCTGTTTTTT
. TRBJ2-7 TRBV12-3/TRBV12-4 TRBD2 CASSLGLVYEQYF TGTGCCAGCAGTTTGGGACTAGTCTACGAGCAGTACTTC
. TRBJ1-5 TRBV4-2 . CASSQELTPGNQPQHF TGTGCCAGCAGCCAAGAACTCACACCCGGGAATCAGCCCCAGCATTTT
. TRBJ1-2 TRBV5-1 TRBD1 CASSWNRDSPGYTF TGCGCCAGCAGCTGGAACCGGGACAGTCCCGGCTACACCTTC
. TRBJ2-7 TRBV18 . CASSPRTAYEQYF TGTGCCAGCTCACCACGTACGGCCTACGAGCAGTACTTC
. TRBJ1-5 TRBV28 TRBD1 CASSSHGTGLGQPQHF TGTGCCAGCAGTTCCCACGGGACAGGGCTTGGTCAGCCCCAGCATTTT
few TRBJ1-3 TRBV7-9 . CASSFSVAGNTIYF TGTGCCAGCAGCTTTTCGGTCGCTGGAAACACCATATATTTT
. TRBJ2-2 TRBV18 . CASSPLDAGTGELFF TGTGCCAGCTCACCACTCGACGCGGGAACCGGGGAGCTGTTTTTT
. TRBJ2-5 TRBV6-5 . CASRVGQGRETQYF TGTGCCAGCAGGGTTGGGCAGGGTCGAGAGACCCAGTACTTC
. TRBJ1-3 TRBV5-4 . CASSLRGATGNTIYF TGTGCCAGCAGCTTGCGGGGGGCGACTGGAAACACCATATATTTT
. TRBJ2-3 TRBV5-5 . CASPAGPGGSTDTQYF TGTGCCAGTCCTGCGGGGCCGGGCGGGAGCACAGATACGCAGTATTTT
. TRBJ2-3 TRBV11-3 . CASSLAAADTQYF TGTGCCAGCAGCTTAGCTGCGGCAGATACGCAGTATTTT
. TRBJ2-7 TRBV14 . CASSPRSATREQYF TGTGCCAGCAGCCCCCGTTCGGCTACGAGGGAGCAGTACTTC
. TRBJ1-2 TRBV28 . CASSLPGGGPNYGYTF TGTGCCAGCAGTTTACCCGGGGGGGGCCCTAACTATGGCTACACCTTC
. TRBJ2-1 TRBV5-4 TRBD2 CASTSGTSGINEQFF TGTGCCAGCACCTCCGGGACTAGCGGGATTAATGAGCAGTTCTTC
. TRBJ2-7 TRBV6-6 TRBD1 CASSYRRTGTYEQYF TGTGCCAGCAGTTACCGCCGGACAGGCACCTACGAGCAGTACTTC
. TRBJ2-7 TRBV10-1 . CASSDPLRGDYEQYF TGCGCCAGCAGTGATCCCTTGCGGGGTGACTACGAGCAGTACTTC
. TRBJ1-1 TRBV5-4 . CASSSGVVNTEAFF TGTGCCAGCAGCTCAGGGGTTGTGAACACTGAAGCTTTCTTT
few TRBJ2-2 TRBV5-1 . CASSSRGAPNTGELFF TGCGCCAGCAGCTCGCGGGGAGCTCCGAACACCGGGGAGCTGTTTTTT
. TRBJ1-1 TRBV18 . CASSPSVMNTEAFF TGTGCCAGCTCACCATCAGTTATGAACACTGAAGCTTTCTTT
. TRBJ2-7 TRBV20-1 . CSAQRGYEQYF TGCAGTGCCCAGAGAGGCTACGAGCAGTACTTC